The clone carrying this TCR beta chain turned up a few times. Via MiXCR, TCRdb re-called the PCR reads, giving one row per CDR3 protein. The sample carries 100,000 or so distinct CDR3 sequences, roughly half recorded once. This entry comes from a study of CDR3 diversity in severe acne. This CDR3 comprises 16 residues. Germline V gene sequence: CDR1 DFQATT, CDR2 SNEGSKA (reference sequence). Germline trimming cut 1 base from V and 0 bases from J; bases unmatched to any gene: 3. This chain links TRBV20-1 with TRBJ2-1; TRBD2 aligns across 10 bases. Sequenced input: blood. The receptor's source is a male donor with acne. CDR3 amino acids: CSARVPSGSSYNEQFF. CDR3 nucleotide sequence: TGCAGTGCTAGAGTCCCTAGCGGGAGCTCCTACAATGAGCAGTTCTTC.